This TCR beta chain was sequenced for a study of early stage breast cancer tumors. Across the whole study: Among roughly 12 ER+/PR+/HER2- tumors, eight were ductal, four lobular.

The protocol was immunoSEQ multiplex PCR, while the TCRdb copy is restricted to in-frame clones and leaves out a portion. The table records 25,000 to 35,000 clones, around 50% of them present only once. Tumor samples used roughly 20-55 mg of diced tissue. Broader study findings: Most shared enriched TCRB sequences were commonly generated ones. Tumors had around 2.4-fold higher T cell density than normal breast.

Germline CDR1 and CDR2: SGDLS and YYNGEE. The CDR3 loop spans 15 amino acids. The junction had 8 bases not matched to a gene; V was cut back by 0 bases and J by 8 bases. This clone turned up a few times. The antigen is undetermined. The TCR sequence derives from a person between 50 and 60 years old with breast cancer. V usage is TRBV9 and J usage is TRBJ2-1, with 7 positions matching TRBD2. The sequencing input was breast tumor tissue. The CDR3 sequence is CASSVVGGSGDEQFF. The CDR3 DNA reads as TGTGCCAGCAGCGTAGTGGGCGGGAGTGGTGATGAGCAGTTCTTC.